The present TCR beta chain was sequenced within a study of T-cell memory formation after mild COVID-19. TCRdb re-analysed the 5' RACE reads in MiXCR, keeping a single row per CDR3 protein. In the table there are 350,000 to 500,000 distinct CDR3 sequences, more than 15% of which are singletons. Trimming took 3 bases from V and 8 from J, leaving 23 bases between them. CDR3 length: 16 residues. Germline assignment: CDR1 SGHKS and CDR2 YYEKEE (reference sequence). This clonotype was counted a few times. The sequenced material came from PBMCs or a T cell subset sorted from them (not recorded which). The chain recombines TRBV5-5 with TRBJ1-1; no clear D. This clonotype was obtained from a man younger than 30 who had mild COVID-19 (a few samples of this study predate the infection). Cell type and time point are not known. The CDR3 sequence is CASSSYIRAIEGEAFF. The CDR3, as DNA: TGTGCCAGCAGCTCATATATCCGGGCGATAGAGGGAGAAGCTTTCTTT.